A single T cell receptor beta chain is shown here with its context. The V end was cut by 6 bases, the J end by 1 base, with 16 bases between. Per the germline V gene, CDR1 is SQVTM and CDR2 is ANQGSEA. CDR3 length: 14 amino acids. The sample is drawn from a study of blood T cell repertoires in COVID-19. Study information: Samples representing acute and convalescent COVID-19 were sourced from the United States, Italy and Spain. The analysed material was cDNA or gDNA that came from T cells, B-cell-depleted T cells, or PBMCs.

In the original workflow: Reference gene primers were amplified, and this amplification served to estimate nucleated cell counts. Clones were sequenced by immunoSEQ multiplex PCR, and TCRdb holds only the in-frame ones, with some missing. For V, J and clone size, that table is used; D and trimming come from the DNA. The table lists 150,000 or so clones, about 90% of them singletons. The specimen was peripheral blood. The chain carries TRBV29-1 and TRBJ2-7; possibly TRBD1 for D (7 bases). The source of this sequence is a man aged 45 to 65 with acute or convalescent COVID-19. The DNA for the CDR3 is TGCAGCGTGGGCGGGACAGCGATTTCCTACGAGCAGTACTTC. This sequence encodes CSVGGTAISYEQYF.